The entry that follows covers one TCR beta chain sequence. The data derive from a study of T cell changes during pregnancy in multiple sclerosis. Germline loops: CDR1 MDHEN, CDR2 SYDVKM. The CDR3 has 18 amino acids. J gave up 5 bases and V 7 bases, and 20 bases lay outside the gene matches. Sequencing used immunoSEQ multiplex PCR; TCRdb keeps in-frame clones, though not all of them. Of 35,000 to 55,000 clones in the sample, almost 95% are singletons; the top ten hold 1% to 1.5%. The chain is built from TRBV28 and TRBJ2-1, with 7 bases matching TRBD2. Sequenced: peripheral blood. This sequence was found in a female donor with multiple sclerosis, enrolled in a pregnancy study. The CDR3: CASKGIRFAGVKNNEQFF. The CDR3 DNA sequence: TGTGCCAGCAAAGGTATACGATTTGCGGGAGTGAAGAACAATGAGCAGTTCTTC.